Presented here are 2 T cell receptor beta chains from one specimen sequenced in a study of T cell responses to AZD1222 COVID-19 vaccine. This table comes from immunoSEQ multiplex PCR, and its TCRdb copy is limited to in-frame clones, with some not included. The table records about 140,000 clones, approximately 86% of them present only once. The specimen was peripheral blood, collected on day 0 of AZD1222 vaccination. The receptor source for this set is an adult in good health.

The chain has TRBV6-2 or TRBV6-3 and TRBJ1-3; D unresolved. V lost 2 bases and J 3 bases, leaving 5 bases between the germline ends. The CDR3 length is 13 residues. Per the germline V gene, CDR1 is MNHEY and CDR2 is SVGEGT. The CDR3 DNA follows: TGTGCCAGCAGTTACGGAGTTGGAAACACCATATATTTT. Translation: CASSYGVGNTIYF.

The chain carries TRBV18 and TRBJ1-2; the match to TRBD1 covers 7 bases. In germline, CDR1 is KGHSH, CDR2 LQKENI. This CDR3 is built from 15 residues. Germline trimming cut 3 bases from V and 8 bases from J; bases unmatched to any gene: 12. The CDR3 DNA reads TGTGCCAGCTCACCCACTGCGGGCAGGGGGTTCGGCTACACCTTC. It yields the protein CASSPTAGRGFGYTF.